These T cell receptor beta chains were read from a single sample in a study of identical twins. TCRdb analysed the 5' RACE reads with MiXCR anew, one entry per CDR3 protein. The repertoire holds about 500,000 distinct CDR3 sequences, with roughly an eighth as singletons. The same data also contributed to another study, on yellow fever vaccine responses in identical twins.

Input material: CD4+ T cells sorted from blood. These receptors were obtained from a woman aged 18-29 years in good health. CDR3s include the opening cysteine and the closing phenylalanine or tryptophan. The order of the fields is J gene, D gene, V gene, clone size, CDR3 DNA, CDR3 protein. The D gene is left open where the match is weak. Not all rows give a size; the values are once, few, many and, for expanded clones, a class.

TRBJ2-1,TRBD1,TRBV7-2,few,TGTGCCAGCAGCTCATCTCGGGACAGGGGGTACAATGAGCAGTTCTTC,CASSSSRDRGYNEQFF
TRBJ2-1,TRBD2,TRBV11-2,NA,TGTGCCAGCAGCCTAAGGGAGCGGGAGAGGTCCTACAATGAGCAGTTCTTC,CASSLRERERSYNEQFF
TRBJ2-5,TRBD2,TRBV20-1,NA,TGCAGTGCTAGAGATGTGACTAGCGGGGCGGGAGAGACCCAGTACTTC,CSARDVTSGAGETQYF
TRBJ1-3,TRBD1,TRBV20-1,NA,TGCAGTGCCGTCCCATCCACAGGGGGTGGAAACACCATATATTTT,CSAVPSTGGGNTIYF
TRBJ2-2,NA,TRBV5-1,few,TGCGCCAGCAGTTCGGGCCAAACAACCGGGGAGCTGTTTTTT,CASSSGQTTGELFF
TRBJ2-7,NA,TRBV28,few,TGTGCTACGCGGAGGCTATACGAGCAGTACTTC,CATRRLYEQYF
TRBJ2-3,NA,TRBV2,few,TGTGCCAGCAGTGTAAAACAGAAAACGCAGTATTTT,CASSVKQKTQYF
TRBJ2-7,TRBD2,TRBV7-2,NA,TGTGCCAGCAGCTTAGTAAGGACTAGCGGAAACTCCTACGAGCAGTACTTC,CASSLVRTSGNSYEQYF
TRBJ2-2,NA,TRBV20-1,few,TGCAGTGCTAGACCAGGACAGCCCGGGACCGGGGAGCTGTTTTTT,CSARPGQPGTGELFF
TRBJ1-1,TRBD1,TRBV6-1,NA,TGTGCCAGCAGTACCGGGACAGCCTTAGAAGAAGCTTTCTTT,CASSTGTALEEAFF
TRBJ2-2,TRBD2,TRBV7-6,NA,TGTGCCAGCACCAGGACTAGCCTAAATCCCGGGGAGCTGTTTTTT,CASTRTSLNPGELFF
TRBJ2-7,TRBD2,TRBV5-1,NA,TGCGCCAGCTTTCCGACGGGCGGGAGGGCCTACGAGCAGTACTTC,CASFPTGGRAYEQYF
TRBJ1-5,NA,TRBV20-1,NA,TGCAGTGCTAGGTCACTCAATCAGCCCCAGCATTTT,CSARSLNQPQHF
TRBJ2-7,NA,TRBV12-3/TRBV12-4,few,TGTGCCACATCCGGAGGGTTCGAGCAGTACTTC,CATSGGFEQYF
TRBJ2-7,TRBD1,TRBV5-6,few,TGTGCCAGCAGGAAGACACAGGGGTCCTACGAGCAGTACTTC,CASRKTQGSYEQYF
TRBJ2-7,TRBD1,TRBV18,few,TGTGCCAGCTCGGCCGGGACAGGCCGCGAGCAGTACTTC,CASSAGTGREQYF
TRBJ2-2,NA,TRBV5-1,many,TGTGCCAGTTCCGGGGGCCTGAACACCGGGGAGCTGTTTTTT,CASSGGLNTGELFF
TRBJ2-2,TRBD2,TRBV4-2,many,TGTGCCAGCAGCCAAGTTCGGCTAGCGGGAGGGCATGACACCGGGGAGCTGTTTTTT,CASSQVRLAGGHDTGELFF
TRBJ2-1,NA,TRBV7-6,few,TGTGCCAGCAGCTCTAGGCCGAATCGCCTGGGCTCCTACAATGAGCAGTTCTTC,CASSSRPNRLGSYNEQFF
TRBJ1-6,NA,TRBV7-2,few,TGTGCCAGCAGCCTAGGTTTTGTTCGAGATTCACCCCTCCACTTT,CASSLGFVRDSPLHF
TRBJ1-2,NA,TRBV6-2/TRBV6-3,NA,TGTGCCAGCAGTTACTCGGAGGTTGGCTACACCTTC,CASSYSEVGYTF
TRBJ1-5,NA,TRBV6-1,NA,TGTGCCAGCAGTGGAGGACCCGAAAGGAATCAGCCCCAGCATTTT,CASSGGPERNQPQHF
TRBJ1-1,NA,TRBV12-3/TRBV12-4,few,TGTGCCAGCAGTACCTTCGGGGGGGTCACTGAAGCTTTCTTT,CASSTFGGVTEAFF
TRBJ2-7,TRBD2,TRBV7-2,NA,TGTGCCAGCAGCGTACGACTAGCGGGGGGTGCCTACGAGCAGTACTTC,CASSVRLAGGAYEQYF
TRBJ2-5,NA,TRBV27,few,TGTGCCAGCAGTTTGTTGTGGGGTGAGACCCAGTACTTC,CASSLLWGETQYF
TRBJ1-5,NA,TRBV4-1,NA,TGCGCCAGCAGCCAAGAACGCGATCAGCCCCAGCATTTT,CASSQERDQPQHF
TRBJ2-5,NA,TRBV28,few,TGTGCCAGCAGTTCGACTTCTCCGGGACGACAAGAGACCCAGTACTTC,CASSSTSPGRQETQYF
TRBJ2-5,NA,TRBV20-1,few,TGCAGTGCTAGAGACGAAACAGAGACCCAGTACTTC,CSARDETETQYF
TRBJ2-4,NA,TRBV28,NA,TGTGCCAGCAGTTTCAGGGCGGGATCCAAGACTAGTACCAAAAACATTCAGTACTTC,CASSFRAGSKTSTKNIQYF
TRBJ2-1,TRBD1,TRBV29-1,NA,TGCAGCGTGGAAACCTGGACAGGGAGCTCCTACAATGAGCAGTTCTTC,CSVETWTGSSYNEQFF
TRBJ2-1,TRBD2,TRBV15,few,TGTGCCACCAGCAGAGACCTAGCGGCGGAGCAGTTCTTC,CATSRDLAAEQFF
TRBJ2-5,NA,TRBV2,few,TGTGCCAGCAGTGGAGGCGCGGGACGAGTGACCCAGTACTTC,CASSGGAGRVTQYF
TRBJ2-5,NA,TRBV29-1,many,TGCAGCGTTGGATCAGGGTTAGAGACCCAGTACTTC,CSVGSGLETQYF
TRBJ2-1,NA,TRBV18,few,TGTGCCAGCTCACCACCTATCCTTAGGGATGAGCAGTTCTTC,CASSPPILRDEQFF
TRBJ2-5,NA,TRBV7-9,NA,TGTGCCAGCAGCTCCCCCGGGGCAGAGACCCAGTACTTC,CASSSPGAETQYF
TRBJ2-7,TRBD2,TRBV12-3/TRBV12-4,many,TGTGCCAGCAGCCCCACGGGGGGCTACGAGCAGTACTTC,CASSPTGGYEQYF
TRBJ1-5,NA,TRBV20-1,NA,TGCAGTGCTAGCCCCCGGGTCTCGCGTAGCAATCAGCCCCAGCATTTT,CSASPRVSRSNQPQHF
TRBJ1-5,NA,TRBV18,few,TGTGCCAGCTCACGCGCCGAGGATCAGCCCCAGCATTTT,CASSRAEDQPQHF
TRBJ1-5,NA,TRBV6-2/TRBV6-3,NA,TGTGCCAGCAGTTACAGCGCAGTTCCCCAGCCCCAGCATTTT,CASSYSAVPQPQHF
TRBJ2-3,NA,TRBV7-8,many,TGTGCCAGCAGCTTAGCTGTCGGCCAGGGCCGCACAGATACGCAGTATTTT,CASSLAVGQGRTDTQYF
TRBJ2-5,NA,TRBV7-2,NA,TGTGCCAGCAGCGCCGGGACGGCCGGTCCCCAGTACTTC,CASSAGTAGPQYF
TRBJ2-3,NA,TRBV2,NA,TGTGCCATCAGCTACTCGTTCATGGAGGGGCCCCGCACAGATACGCAGTATTTT,CAISYSFMEGPRTDTQYF
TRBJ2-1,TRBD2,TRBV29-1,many,TGCAGCGTGCGCCGGACTAGCGGGGGGGCGGATGAGCAGTTCTTC,CSVRRTSGGADEQFF